This passage covers 10 T cell receptor beta chains from one sample sequenced in a study of shared clonotypes between healthy human individuals (dated by TCRdb to about 2020). The receptor library was made with the immunoSEQ multiplex PCR assay. TCRdb mirrors the immuneACCESS table, restricted to in-frame sequences. Some clones are absent from its copies; in checked studies, under half trace to an unresolved V gene, and the reason for the others is unknown. In all, the sample holds some 320,000 clones, and 80% to 90% of those were seen once. The ten largest account for 16% of the sample. Sequencing input: memory CD8+ T cells sorted from blood. The cell subset or site label for this specimen denotes: CD45RO+ cells pooled with CCR7-negative TemRA cells. These receptor sequences come from a man between 18 and 35 years old in good health.

The chain recombines TRBV27 with TRBJ2-7; 8 bases are shared with TRBD2. CDR3 length: 15 residues. Per the germline V gene, CDR1 is MNHEY and CDR2 is SMNVEV (reference sequence). The V segment lost 3 bases and the J segment 4 bases; nucleotides outside the gene matches: 8. In DNA, the CDR3 is TGTGCCAGCAGTTTTGCCCTAGCGGGCAGGTACGAGCAGTACTTC. Its protein product is CASSFALAGRYEQYF.

A remark on this clone: A read error is possible here, since a much larger clone lies one base away. The sample contains more than one DNA sequence encoding this CDR3. V usage is TRBV5-1 and J usage is TRBJ1-1, with 9 bases aligning to TRBD1. The CDR3 sequence is 14 residues long. CDR1 and CDR2 from the germline V gene are SGHRS and YFSETQ. Germline trimming cut 4 bases from V and 0 bases from J; bases unmatched to any gene: 1. CDR3 bases: TGCGCCAGCAGCCGGACAGGGGTGAACACTGAAGCTTTCTTT. It specifies CASSRTGVNTEAFF.

The chain has TRBV4-1 and TRBJ2-7; D is tentatively TRBD1 or TRBD2 (5 bases each). V dropped 0 bases and J dropped 3 bases, with 12 bases sitting between them. CDR1 is MGHRA, CDR2 YSYEKL, per germline. The length of the CDR3 is 15 residues. The CDR3 DNA is TGCGCCAGCAGCCAAGATTGGGGACCTCGCTACGAGCAGTACTTC. This translates into CASSQDWGPRYEQYF.

This clone was seen a handful of times. The chain has TRBV6-6 and TRBJ1-2; TRBD1 aligns across 8 bases. The CDR3 spans 13 residues. In germline, CDR1 is MNHNY, CDR2 SVGAGI (reference sequence). Trimming at V came to 5 bases and at J to 6 bases, leaving 5 bases not matched to a gene. The CDR3 DNA is TGTGCCAGCAGTCCTCAGGGGGCGAATGGCTACACCTTC. Translated: CASSPQGANGYTF.

This chain uses TRBV11-2 with TRBJ1-6; a weak D match, TRBD1 (5 bases). Germline loops: CDR1 SGHAT, CDR2 FQNNGV. The CDR3 has 16 residues. Trimming left V 5 bases short and J 0 bases short, with 11 bases between. The CDR3 region is CASSPGGGSYNSPLHF. CDR3 sequence (DNA): TGTGCCAGCAGCCCTGGGGGGGGCTCCTATAATTCACCCCTCCACTTT.

This chain connects TRBV9 to TRBJ2-7; D is perhaps TRBD2 (6 bases). Germline CDR1 reads SGDLS; CDR2 reads YYNGEE. The CDR3 runs 15 residues. V was trimmed by 4 bases and J by 0 bases, leaving 14 bases between them. The CDR3 is CASSPSGLTSYEQYF. CDR3 bases: TGTGCCAGCAGCCCTTCGGGACTGACCTCCTACGAGCAGTACTTC.

The chain joins TRBV7-9 to TRBJ1-5; D not resolved. Trimming left V 3 bases short and J 4 bases short, with 4 bases between. Germline V gene lookup returns CDR1 SEHNR and CDR2 FQNEAQ (reference sequence). The CDR3 spans 12 residues. The CDR3 here is CASSFLNQPQHF. The CDR3 DNA reads TGTGCCAGCAGCTTTCTTAATCAGCCCCAGCATTTT.

The chain links TRBV13 to TRBJ2-2, with TRBD2 matching over 13 bases. The germline V gene encodes CDR1 PRHDT and CDR2 FYEKMQ (reference sequence). The V segment lost 5 bases and the J segment 2 bases; nucleotides outside the gene matches: 5. The CDR3 sequence is 17 residues long. The chain's CDR3 is CASSLGLAGVNTGELFF. The CDR3 DNA sequence: TGTGCCAGCAGCCTCGGACTAGCGGGAGTAAACACCGGGGAGCTGTTTTTT.

This clone was recorded a few times. This specimen includes other DNA sequences encoding the same CDR3. The CDR3 loop reads CASSLLAGGNTGELFF. CDR3 DNA sequence: TGTGCCAGCAGCTTACTAGCGGGGGGCAACACCGGGGAGCTGTTTTTT. The chain combines TRBV6-6 with TRBJ2-2, with 12 bases fitting TRBD2. The CDR3 has 16 residues. CDR1 and CDR2 (germline): MNHNY, SVGAGI (reference sequence). V lost 6 bases to trimming and J lost 2 bases; unmatched junction nucleotides: 4.

The sample holds many counts of this clone. DNA for the CDR3: TGTGCCACGGGACACTATGTCGCTGGAAACACCATATATTTT. This sequence encodes CATGHYVAGNTIYF. This chain uses TRBV7-9 with TRBJ1-3; possibly TRBD1 for D (6 bases). The CDR3 runs to 14 residues. CDR1 is SEHNR and CDR2 is FQNEAQ in the germline V gene (reference sequence). Trimming shortened V by 10 bases and J by 2 bases, and 15 bases separated the two germline ends.